These 9 T cell receptor beta chains were sequenced from one sample in a study of cytomegalovirus exposure and HLA in healthy donors. Amplification used 60 Vbeta primers and 13 Jbeta primers. Produced via immunoSEQ multiplex PCR; TCRdb's table is partial and in-frame only. The profile shows some 140,000 clones, approximately 80% of them singletons. Sequenced sample: PBMCs. All receptors derive from a man aged 25 to 40 in good health and CMV-seropositive.

The chain recombines TRBV7-2 with TRBJ2-2; 8 bases map to TRBD2. The CDR3 has 15 amino acids. The J segment lost 5 bases and the V segment lost 6 bases, leaving 8 bases of the junction unmatched. Germline V gene sequence: CDR1 SGHTA, CDR2 FQGNSA. CDR3 DNA sequence: TGTGCCAGCAGTTCGGGAGGGTTCTCAACCGGGGAGCTGTTTTTT. Protein sequence: CASSSGGFSTGELFF.

The chain has TRBV7-9 and TRBJ2-2, with 10 bases lining up with TRBD1. Germline CDR1 SEHNR, CDR2 FQNEAQ (reference sequence). This CDR3 spans 17 amino acids. V shed 1 base, J shed 7 bases, and the junction held 9 bases outside the gene matches. CDR3: CASSLVPAGQGYGELFF. The DNA of the CDR3 is TGTGCCAGCAGCTTAGTTCCTGCGGGACAGGGGTACGGGGAGCTGTTTTTT.

The rearrangement uses TRBV6-5 and TRBJ1-1; TRBD1 aligns across 7 bases. CDR3 size: 13 residues. With 6 bases clipped from V and 2 bases from J, the junction kept 3 bases outside the gene matches. In germline, CDR1 is MNHEY, CDR2 SVGAGI. The CDR3 DNA reads as TGTGCCAGCAGGAGGACAGGCAACACTGAAGCTTTCTTT. This translates into CASRRTGNTEAFF.

The rearrangement links TRBV9 to TRBJ2-1; 14 nucleotides align to TRBD2. The junction had 7 bases not matched to a gene; V was cut back by 5 bases and J by 9 bases. The CDR3 has 15 residues. Germline V CDR1 and CDR2: SGDLS, YYNGEE. CDR3 sequence reads: CASRPGLAGAGEQFF. The CDR3 coding sequence is TGTGCCAGCAGACCGGGACTAGCGGGAGCTGGTGAGCAGTTCTTC.

The table lists this clone with a count of one. V gene TRBV29-1 combines with J gene TRBJ1-1, with a tentative D call TRBD1 (6 bases). The CDR3 length is 14 residues. Germline lookup yields CDR1 SQVTM and CDR2 ANQGSEA. V was shortened by 1 base and J by 2 bases, with 11 bases between the two germline ends. DNA of the CDR3: TGCAGCGTTGAAGTCCAGGGGACAAACACTGAAGCTTTCTTT. It codes for CSVEVQGTNTEAFF.

The J gene is TRBJ2-7, the V gene TRBV28; 8 bases match TRBD2. Germline values: CDR1 MDHEN, CDR2 SYDVKM. The CDR3 sequence is 14 residues long. Trimming took 5 bases from V and 2 from J; bases not matched to a gene: 5. CDR3 protein: CASSTSGGAYEQYF. CDR3 coding DNA: TGTGCCAGCAGTACTAGCGGTGGGGCCTACGAGCAGTACTTC.

The chain recombines TRBV6-1 with TRBJ1-1; D not resolved. This CDR3 is built from 13 residues. Germline-derived CDR1 and CDR2 are MNHNS and SASEGT. Trimming took 4 bases from V and 0 from J, leaving 6 bases between them. In nucleotides, the CDR3 is TGTGCCAGCAGTGCGAGCTTGAACACTGAAGCTTTCTTT. Its protein is CASSASLNTEAFF.

This sequence joins TRBV5-1 and TRBJ1-6; 8 bases align to TRBD1. V trimming: 5 bases; J trimming: 6 bases; junction bases outside the gene matches: 4. The CDR3 consists of 14 residues. Germline V lookup: CDR1 SGHRS, CDR2 YFSETQ. CDR3 coding DNA: TGCGCCAGCAGTTCAGGACAGGGTAATTCACCCCTCCACTTT. Its protein product is CASSSGQGNSPLHF.

The chain uses TRBV2 and TRBJ2-7, with 7 bases that match TRBD1. Unmatched junction bases numbered 7, after V lost 3 bases and J lost 2 bases. Looked up from germline, CDR1 is SNHLY and CDR2 is FYNNEI. This CDR3 is built from 15 residues. The CDR3 region is CASSESRQGAYEQYF. The CDR3 DNA sequence: TGTGCCAGCAGTGAGTCACGACAGGGCGCCTACGAGCAGTACTTC.